This T cell receptor (beta chain) was captured by sequencing in a study of identical twins. On this clonotype: The antigen remains undetermined.

Findings of the study overall: Out-of-frame alpha sequences common to twins were enriched for low generation probability.

Template switching (which added a universal primer site) was used, and cDNA carried unique molecular identifiers. Each CDR3 protein is one row after TCRdb ran MiXCR on the 5' RACE reads. The sample has fewer than 900,000 distinct CDR3 sequences, approximately 18% seen once; the top ten hold around 13%. From germline, CDR1 is MNHEY and CDR2 SVGAGI. Trimming removed 2 bases at V and 5 bases at J, with 12 bases between. This CDR3 comprises 14 residues. The sample was also reused in another study, on T cells expressing NK-cell markers. From that second work: The CD3+CD56-NKG2C+ fraction was also led by these clonotypes in four donors.

The TCR originated in a woman aged 18-35 years in good health. The chain couples TRBV6-5 to TRBJ2-5, with no clear D. The sequenced sample consisted of PBMCs. The DNA for the CDR3 is TGTGCCAGCAGTTACACTTTGATAACGGAGACCCAGTACTTC. Translating gives CASSYTLITETQYF.